This T cell receptor beta chain emerged from a study of blood T cell repertoires in COVID-19. Study overall: Acute and convalescent COVID-19 specimens originated in the United States, Italy and Spain. The cDNA or gDNA used as material had been derived from T cells, B-cell-depleted T cells, or PBMCs.

Original data processing: Amplification of reference gene primers provided the estimated nucleated cell counts. Using immunoSEQ multiplex PCR, the repertoire was profiled, and TCRdb retains in-frame clones only, with some absent. For V, J and clone size, that table is used; D and trimming come from the DNA. The table lists some 200,000 clones, approximately 81% of them singletons. As to this clone: The DNA is left out, because the CDR3 cannot be placed on it with certainty; the CDR3 is given as TCRdb lists it.

Germline CDR1 reads MNHEY; CDR2 reads SMNVEV (reference sequence). The CDR3 is 13 amino acids in total, end residues counted. The sequence came from a woman aged 60-70 years who had recovered from COVID-19. J is TRBJ1-1 and V is TRBV27. The sequencing input was peripheral blood. The CDR3: CASRHFGNTEAFF.